What follows describes a single T cell receptor beta chain. Antigen specificity is unknown. The data belong to a study of Graves' ophthalmopathy and Graves' hyperthyroidism. Study overall: Upon initial diagnosis and before any treatment, peripheral blood was collected. Findings of the study overall: The model reached 70.59% sensitivity and around 74% specificity for predicting ophthalmopathy progression.

For repertoire sequencing, the TCR beta CDR3 regions were amplified from RNA transcripts. Amplification began with first-round RT-PCR using HTBI primers, then second-round multiplex PCR was performed. From the multiplex PCR reads, TCRdb called clonotypes with MiXCR, one entry per CDR3 protein. The table has 350,000 to 400,000 distinct CDR3 sequences, 15% to 19% seen once. The receptor comes from a woman between 18 and 30 years old with stable Graves' hyperthyroidism. Sequenced: peripheral blood.

The CDR3 DNA sequence: TGTGCCAGCAGCCTAATGCTGGGAAGGGAGCAGTACTTC. It specifies CASSLMLGREQYF. The J gene is TRBJ2-7, the V gene TRBV12-3 or TRBV12-4; D remains ambiguous. This CDR3 is built from 13 residues. V lost 6 bases, J lost 7 bases, and 16 bases lay in between.